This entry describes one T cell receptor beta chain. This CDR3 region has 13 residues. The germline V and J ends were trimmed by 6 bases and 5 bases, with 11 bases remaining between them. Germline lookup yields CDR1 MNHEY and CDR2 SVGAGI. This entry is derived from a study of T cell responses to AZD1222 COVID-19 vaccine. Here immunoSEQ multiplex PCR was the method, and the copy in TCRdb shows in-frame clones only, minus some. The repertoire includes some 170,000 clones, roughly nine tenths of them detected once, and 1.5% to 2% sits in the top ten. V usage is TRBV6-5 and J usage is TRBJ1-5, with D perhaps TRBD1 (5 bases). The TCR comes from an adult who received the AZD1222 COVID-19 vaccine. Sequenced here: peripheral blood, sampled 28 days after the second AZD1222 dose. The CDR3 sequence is CASSPGFYQPQHF. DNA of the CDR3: TGTGCCAGCAGCCCAGGGTTTTATCAGCCCCAGCATTTT.